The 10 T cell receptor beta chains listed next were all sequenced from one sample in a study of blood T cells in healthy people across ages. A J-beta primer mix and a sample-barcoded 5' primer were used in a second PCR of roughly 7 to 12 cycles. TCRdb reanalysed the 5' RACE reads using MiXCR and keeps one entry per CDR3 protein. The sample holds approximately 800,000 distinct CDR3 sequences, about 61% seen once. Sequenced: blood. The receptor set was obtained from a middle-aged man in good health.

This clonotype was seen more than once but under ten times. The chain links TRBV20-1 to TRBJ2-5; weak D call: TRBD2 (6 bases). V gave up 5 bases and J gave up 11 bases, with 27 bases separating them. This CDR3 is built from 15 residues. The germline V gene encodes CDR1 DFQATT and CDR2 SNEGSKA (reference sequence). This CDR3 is CSASGTGSKGDEQYF. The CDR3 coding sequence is TGCAGTGCTTCAGGCACCGGGAGTAAAGGGGATGAGCAGTACTTC.

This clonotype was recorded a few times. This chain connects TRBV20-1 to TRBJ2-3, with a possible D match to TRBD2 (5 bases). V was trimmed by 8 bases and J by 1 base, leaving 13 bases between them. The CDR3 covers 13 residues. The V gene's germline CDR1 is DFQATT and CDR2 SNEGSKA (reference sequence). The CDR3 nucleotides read TGCAGTAGTCGAGGGTCCGGCACAGATACGCAGTATTTT. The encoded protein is CSSRGSGTDTQYF.

CDR3 amino acids: CASSQDGGQYF. Written as DNA, the CDR3 is TGCGCCAGCAGCCAAGATGGGGGACAGTATTTT. This chain joins TRBV4-1 and TRBJ2-3; D tentatively reads TRBD1 or TRBD2 (5 bases each). CDR3 length equals 11 residues. V lost 0 bases, J lost 12 bases, and 7 bases lay in between. Germline CDR1 reads MGHRA; CDR2 reads YSYEKL.

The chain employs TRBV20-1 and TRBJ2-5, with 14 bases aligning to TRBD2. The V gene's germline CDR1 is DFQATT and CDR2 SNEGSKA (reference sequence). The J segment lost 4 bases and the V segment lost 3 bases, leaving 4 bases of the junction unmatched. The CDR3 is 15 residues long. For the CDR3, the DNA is TGCAGTGCTAGCTCCGGGACTAGCGGGGGAGAGACCCAGTACTTC. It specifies CSASSGTSGGETQYF.

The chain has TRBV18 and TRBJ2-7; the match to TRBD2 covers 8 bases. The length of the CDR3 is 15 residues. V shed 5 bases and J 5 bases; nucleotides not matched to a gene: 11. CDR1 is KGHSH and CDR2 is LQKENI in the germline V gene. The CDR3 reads CASSSSSGWGNEQYF. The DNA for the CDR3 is TGTGCCAGCTCAAGCTCTAGCGGGTGGGGGAACGAGCAGTACTTC.

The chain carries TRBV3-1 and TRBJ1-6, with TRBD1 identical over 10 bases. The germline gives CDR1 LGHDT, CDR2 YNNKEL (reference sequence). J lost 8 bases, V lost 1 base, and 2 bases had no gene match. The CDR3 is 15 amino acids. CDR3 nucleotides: TGTGCCAGCAGCCAAGGAGGGACAGGGGATTCACCCCTCCACTTT. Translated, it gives CASSQGGTGDSPLHF.

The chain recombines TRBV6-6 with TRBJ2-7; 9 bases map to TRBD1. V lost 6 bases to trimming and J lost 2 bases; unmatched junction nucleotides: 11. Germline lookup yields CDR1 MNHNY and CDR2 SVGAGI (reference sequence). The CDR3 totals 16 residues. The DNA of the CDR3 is TGTGCCAGCAGCCCTCCCCGGACAGGGGTAACCTACGAGCAGTACTTC. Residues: CASSPPRTGVTYEQYF.

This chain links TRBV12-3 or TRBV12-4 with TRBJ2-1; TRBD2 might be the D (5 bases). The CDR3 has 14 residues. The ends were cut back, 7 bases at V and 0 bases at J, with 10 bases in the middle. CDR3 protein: CASIGLSSYNEQFF. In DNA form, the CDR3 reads TGTGCCAGCATAGGACTGAGCTCCTACAATGAGCAGTTCTTC.

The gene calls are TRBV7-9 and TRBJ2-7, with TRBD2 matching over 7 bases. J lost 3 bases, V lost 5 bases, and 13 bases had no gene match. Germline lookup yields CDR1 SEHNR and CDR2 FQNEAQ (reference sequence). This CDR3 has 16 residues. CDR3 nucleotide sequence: TGTGCCAGCAGCGTTAACCTGGCGGGAGAAATCTACGAGCAGTACTTC. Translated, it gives CASSVNLAGEIYEQYF.

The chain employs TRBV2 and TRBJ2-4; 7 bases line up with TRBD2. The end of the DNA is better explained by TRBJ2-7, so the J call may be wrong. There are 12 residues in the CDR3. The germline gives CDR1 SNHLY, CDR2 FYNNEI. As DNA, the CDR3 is TGTGCCAGCAGTCGGGACTACTGCGAGCAGTACTTC. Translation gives CASSRDYCEQYF.